This T cell receptor (beta chain) was sequenced during a study of blood T cell repertoires in COVID-19. V was clipped by 1 base and J by 0 bases, with 3 bases between them. This CDR3 has 13 residues. Per germline, CDR1 SGHTA and CDR2 FQGNSA. Only in-frame clones appear in the TCRdb table, and some are missing; sequencing was by immunoSEQ multiplex PCR. The sample gives about 86,000 clones, roughly 88% of which show up once; roughly a third is in the top ten. Sequenced: peripheral blood. This chain uses TRBV7-2 with TRBJ1-2; D gene unclear. This TCR was sampled from a woman aged 80 or over with active or convalescent COVID-19. The CDR3 protein is CASSLDSNYGYTF. The CDR3 DNA reads as TGTGCCAGCAGCTTAGACTCTAACTATGGCTACACCTTC.